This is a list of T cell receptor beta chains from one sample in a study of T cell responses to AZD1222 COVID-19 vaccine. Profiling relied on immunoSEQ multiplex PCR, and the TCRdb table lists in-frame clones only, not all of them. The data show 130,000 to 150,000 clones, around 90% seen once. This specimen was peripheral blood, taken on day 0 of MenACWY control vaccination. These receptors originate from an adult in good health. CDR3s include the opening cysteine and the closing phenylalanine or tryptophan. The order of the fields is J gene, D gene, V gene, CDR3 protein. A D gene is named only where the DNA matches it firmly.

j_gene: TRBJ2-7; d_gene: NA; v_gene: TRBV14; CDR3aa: CASSQDRARGNSYEQYF
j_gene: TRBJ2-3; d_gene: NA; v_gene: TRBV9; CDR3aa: CASSVRTNSDTQYF
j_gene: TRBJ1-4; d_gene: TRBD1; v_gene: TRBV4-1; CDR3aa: CASSQAYGQAGPFF
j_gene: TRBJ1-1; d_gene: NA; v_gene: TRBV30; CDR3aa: CAWTGPNTEAFF
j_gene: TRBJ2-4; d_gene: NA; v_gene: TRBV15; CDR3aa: CATSDPGPEFFPKNIQYF
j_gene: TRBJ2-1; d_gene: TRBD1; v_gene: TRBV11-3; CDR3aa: CASSPGQVYRDEQFF
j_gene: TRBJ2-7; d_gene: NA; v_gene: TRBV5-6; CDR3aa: CASSPPGSYEQYF
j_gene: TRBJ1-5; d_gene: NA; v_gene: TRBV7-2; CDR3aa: CASSLEWNQPQHF
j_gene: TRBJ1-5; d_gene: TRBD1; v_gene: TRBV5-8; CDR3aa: CASTPRGLGSNQPQHF
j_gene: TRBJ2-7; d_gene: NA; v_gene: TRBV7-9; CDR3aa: CASSSRRSFEYF
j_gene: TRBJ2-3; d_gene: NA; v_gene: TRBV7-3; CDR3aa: CASSGGTSTDTQYF
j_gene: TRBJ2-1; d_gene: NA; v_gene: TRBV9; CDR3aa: CASSARLGAYNEQFF
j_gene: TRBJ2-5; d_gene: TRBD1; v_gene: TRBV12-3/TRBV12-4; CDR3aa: CASSRDRVGTQYF
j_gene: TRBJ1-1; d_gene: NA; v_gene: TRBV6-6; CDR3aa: CASSYSSPTGTEAFF
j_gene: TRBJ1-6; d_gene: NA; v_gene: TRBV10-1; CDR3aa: CASSEFGNSPLHF
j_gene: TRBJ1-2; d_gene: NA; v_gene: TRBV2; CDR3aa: CASSPGANGYTF
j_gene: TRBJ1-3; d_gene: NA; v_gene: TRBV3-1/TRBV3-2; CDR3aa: CASSRSDRLSGNTIYF
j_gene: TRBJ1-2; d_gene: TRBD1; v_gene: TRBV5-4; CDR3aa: CASSSQGASGYTF
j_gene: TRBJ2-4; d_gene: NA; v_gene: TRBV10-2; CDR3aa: CASSEAGNIQYF
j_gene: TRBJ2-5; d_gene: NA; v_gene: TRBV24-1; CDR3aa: CATSDFRGVETQYF
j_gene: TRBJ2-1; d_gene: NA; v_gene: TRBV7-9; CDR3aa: CASSLDDRRRYNEQFF
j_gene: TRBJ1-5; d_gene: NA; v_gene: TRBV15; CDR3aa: CATSRGYGQPQHF
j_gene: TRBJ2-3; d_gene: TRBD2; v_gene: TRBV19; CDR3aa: CASRMTSGAGDTQYF
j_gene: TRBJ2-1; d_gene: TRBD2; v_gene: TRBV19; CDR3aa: CASSKSSGSRPFF
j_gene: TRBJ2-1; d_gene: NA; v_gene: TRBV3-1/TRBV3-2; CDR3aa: CASSQRPVYNEQFF
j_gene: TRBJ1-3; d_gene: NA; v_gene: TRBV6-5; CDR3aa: CASSFGGAGNTIYF
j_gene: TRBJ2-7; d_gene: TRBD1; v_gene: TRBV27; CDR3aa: CASSLTEGAPYEQYF
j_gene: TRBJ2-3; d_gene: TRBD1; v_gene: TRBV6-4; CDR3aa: CASRTGTGPTDTQYF
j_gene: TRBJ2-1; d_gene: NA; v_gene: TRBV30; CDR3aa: CACTGYNEQFF
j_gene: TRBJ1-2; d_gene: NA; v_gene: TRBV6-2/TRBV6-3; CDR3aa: CASSSSAALGGVTF
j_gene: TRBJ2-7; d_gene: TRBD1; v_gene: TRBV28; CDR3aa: CASRSGTGGPDEQYF
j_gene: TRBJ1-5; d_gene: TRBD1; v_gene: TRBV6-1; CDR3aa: CASSETGRNQPQHF
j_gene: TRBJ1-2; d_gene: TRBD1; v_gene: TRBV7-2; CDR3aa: CASSFRTGTGGTSYGYTF
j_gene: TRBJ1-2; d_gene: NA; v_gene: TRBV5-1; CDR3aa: CASSVLSAGYGYTF
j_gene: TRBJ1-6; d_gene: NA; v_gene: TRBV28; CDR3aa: CASGGGDSPLHF
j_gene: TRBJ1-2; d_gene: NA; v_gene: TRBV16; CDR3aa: CASSQFPREGNGYTF
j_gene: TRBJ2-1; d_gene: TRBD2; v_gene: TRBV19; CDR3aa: CASSIDNPSGSSYNEQFF
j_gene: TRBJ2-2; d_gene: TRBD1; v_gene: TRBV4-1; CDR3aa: CASSLPGQGLGELFF
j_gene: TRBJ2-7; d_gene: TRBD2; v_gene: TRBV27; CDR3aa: CASAPGLAVTYEQYF
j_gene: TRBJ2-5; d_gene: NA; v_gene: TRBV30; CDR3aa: CAWSGALQETQYF
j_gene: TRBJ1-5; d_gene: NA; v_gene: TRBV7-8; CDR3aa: CASSASKQPQHF
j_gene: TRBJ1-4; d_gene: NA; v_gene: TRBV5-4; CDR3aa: CASSLWEGGKLFF